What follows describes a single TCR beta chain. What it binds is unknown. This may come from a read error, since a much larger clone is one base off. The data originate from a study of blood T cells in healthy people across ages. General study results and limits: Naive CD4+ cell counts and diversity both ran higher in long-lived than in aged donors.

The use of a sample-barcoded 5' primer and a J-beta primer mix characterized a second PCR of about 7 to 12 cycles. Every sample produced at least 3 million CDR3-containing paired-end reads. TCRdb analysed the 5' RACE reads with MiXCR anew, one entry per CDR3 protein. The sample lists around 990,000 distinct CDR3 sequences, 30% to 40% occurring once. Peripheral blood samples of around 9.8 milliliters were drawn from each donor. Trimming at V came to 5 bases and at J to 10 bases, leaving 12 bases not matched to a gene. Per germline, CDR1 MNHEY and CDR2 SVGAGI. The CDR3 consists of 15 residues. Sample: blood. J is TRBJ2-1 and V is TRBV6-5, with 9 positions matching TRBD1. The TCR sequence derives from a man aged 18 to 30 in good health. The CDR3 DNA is TGTGCCAGCAGTCGTGGGACAGGGAGAGACTACGAGCAGTTCTTC. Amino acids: CASSRGTGRDYEQFF.